The 16 T cell receptor beta chains given below trace back to one sample, sequenced in a study of cytomegalovirus exposure and HLA in healthy donors. The PCR was carried out with 60 Vbeta primers and 13 Jbeta primers. TCRdb's table, derived via immunoSEQ multiplex PCR, lists solely in-frame clones and lacks some. The sample holds approximately 140,000 clones, approximately 72% seen once. Material for sequencing was PBMCs. These receptors were obtained from an older woman in good health and CMV-seronegative.

The chain uses TRBV7-2 and TRBJ1-5; D is perhaps TRBD1 (6 bases). CDR1 is SGHTA and CDR2 is FQGNSA in the germline V gene. Trimming stripped 5 bases from V and 2 bases from J, with 13 bases between. This CDR3 has 15 residues. CDR3 nucleotide sequence: TGTGCCAGCAGCGCCACAGGGTTGGGCAATCAGCCCCAGCATTTT. This encodes CASSATGLGNQPQHF. Combining the CDR3 with reference TRBV7-2 and TRBJ1-5 gives the whole variable domain GAGVSQSPSNKVTEKGKDVELRCDPISGHTALYWYRQSLGQGLEFLIYFQGNSAPDKSGLPSDRFSAERTGGSVSTLTIQRTQQEDSAVYLCASSATGLGNQPQHFGDGTRLSIL.

This clone was recorded only once. The rearrangement joins TRBV27 to TRBJ2-7, with D perhaps matching TRBD1 (6 bases). Trimming took 6 bases from V and 0 from J, leaving 15 bases between them. This CDR3 contains 15 residues. Germline loops: CDR1 MNHEY, CDR2 SMNVEV (reference sequence). CDR3 sequence reads: CASSRGQLGSYEQYF. The CDR3 DNA reads TGTGCCAGCAGCCGAGGACAGCTAGGCTCCTACGAGCAGTACTTC.

This chain links TRBV29-1 with TRBJ2-7; 7 positions match TRBD2. Germline trimming cut 3 bases from V and 2 bases from J; bases unmatched to any gene: 7. CDR3 size: 14 residues. The germline V gene encodes CDR1 SQVTM and CDR2 ANQGSEA. This CDR3 reads CSVDGLGGAYEQYF. CDR3 nucleotide sequence: TGCAGCGTTGATGGACTGGGGGGGGCCTACGAGCAGTACTTC.

This clone was detected a few times. This chain uses TRBV5-1 with TRBJ1-2; possibly TRBD1 for D (5 bases). V lost 0 bases to trimming and J lost 7 bases, with 16 bases between them. This CDR3 has 15 residues. Germline V gives CDR1 SGHRS, CDR2 YFSETQ. CDR3 loop: CASSLARQSGVGYTF. In DNA, the CDR3 is TGCGCCAGCAGCTTGGCCCGACAGAGCGGGGTTGGCTACACCTTC.

The chain combines TRBV5-1 with TRBJ2-5, with D uncertain. The CDR3 is made up of 13 amino acids. Germline CDR1 is SGHRS and CDR2 is YFSETQ. The V end was cut by 4 bases, the J end by 1 base, with 8 bases between. CDR3 sequence (DNA): TGCGCCAGCAGCCTGACAACCCAAGAGACCCAGTACTTC. Encoded protein: CASSLTTQETQYF. The entire variable domain, with the rest obtained from reference TRBV5-1 and TRBJ2-5, is as follows: KAGVTQTPRYLIKTRGQQVTLSCSPISGHRSVSWYQQTPGQGLQFLFEYFSETQRNKGNFPGRFSGRQFSNSRSEMNVSTLELGDSALYLCASSLTTQETQYFGPGTRLLVL.

This clone has just a few counts. Germline is not matched at one junction end, which may reflect a read error. V gene TRBV6-1 combines with J gene TRBJ2-7; 7 bases agree with TRBD1. Germline loops: CDR1 MNHNS, CDR2 SASEGT. The CDR3 loop spans 15 amino acids. For the CDR3, the DNA is TGTGCCAGCAGTGGCTTACAGGGGCCTCTCTACAAGCAGTACTTC. Translation gives CASSGLQGPLYKQYF.

The chain has TRBV7-2 and TRBJ2-7; D unresolved. The V gene lost 5 bases and the J gene lost 6 bases, with 11 bases spanning the gap. Germline V gene sequence: CDR1 SGHTA, CDR2 FQGNSA. The CDR3 extends over 12 amino acids. CDR3 sequence: CASSAARLEQYF. CDR3 bases: TGTGCCAGCAGCGCAGCCCGACTCGAGCAGTACTTC. Together with reference TRBV7-2 and TRBJ2-7, the CDR3 gives the full variable domain: GAGVSQSPSNKVTEKGKDVELRCDPISGHTALYWYRQSLGQGLEFLIYFQGNSAPDKSGLPSDRFSAERTGGSVSTLTIQRTQQEDSAVYLCASSAARLEQYFGPGTRLTVT.

The chain employs TRBV19 and TRBJ1-4; tentative D call: TRBD1 (6 bases). V shed 1 base and J shed 0 bases, with 6 bases lying between them. The CDR3 contains 15 residues. The germline V gene encodes CDR1 LNHDA and CDR2 SQIVND (reference sequence). The CDR3 spells CASSIGTATNEKLFF. The CDR3 nucleotides read TGTGCCAGTAGTATAGGGACAGCAACTAATGAAAAACTGTTTTTT.

The chain combines TRBV7-2 with TRBJ2-1, with 7 bases aligning to TRBD1. The germline gives CDR1 SGHTA, CDR2 FQGNSA. With V trimmed by 3 bases and J by 3 bases, 8 bases remained unmatched. The CDR3 consists of 16 residues. DNA of the CDR3: TGTGCCAGCAGCTTCGTGTTTACAGGGGACTACAATGAGCAGTTCTTC. As protein: CASSFVFTGDYNEQFF.

The chain recombines TRBV12-5 with TRBJ1-2; a weak D match, TRBD1 (5 bases). The V end lost 2 bases, the J end lost 7 bases, and 11 bases lay between the germline ends. Germline V gene sequence: CDR1 LGHNT, CDR2 FRNRAP. This CDR3 region has 13 residues. In DNA form, the CDR3 reads TGTGCTAGTGGTTTGACCACAGGTGCTGGCTACACCTTC. Protein: CASGLTTGAGYTF.

A few counts support this clone. This rearrangement joins TRBV5-6 to TRBJ1-5; TRBD1 matches at 10 bases. Germline V CDR1 and CDR2: SGHDT, YYEEEE. The CDR3 is 15 amino acids. The V gene end was trimmed by 5 bases and the J gene end by 5 bases; junction bases not matched to a gene: 7. In nucleotides, the CDR3 is TGTGCCAGCAGTTCGACAGGGGGCGCCGATCAGCCCCAGCATTTT. The encoded protein is CASSSTGGADQPQHF.

CDR3 residues: CASSLADSYGYTF. The CDR3 DNA sequence: TGCGCCAGCAGCTTGGCCGACAGCTATGGCTACACCTTC. This chain uses TRBV5-1 with TRBJ1-2; maybe TRBD1 (5 bases). Germline V gene lookup returns CDR1 SGHRS and CDR2 YFSETQ. Trimming left V 0 bases short and J 4 bases short, with 7 bases between. The CDR3 consists of 13 residues.

The CDR3 is CASSQDRIVPGYTF. The DNA of the CDR3 is TGCGCCAGCAGCCAAGATCGAATAGTCCCTGGCTACACCTTC. The rearrangement joins TRBV4-1 to TRBJ1-2; D is unresolved. CDR3 size: 14 residues. Germline CDR1 and CDR2: MGHRA and YSYEKL. Trimming stripped 0 bases from V and 7 bases from J, with 12 bases between.

The chain combines TRBV28 with TRBJ2-7; D may be TRBD1 (6 bases). The CDR3 covers 14 residues. The germline V and J ends were trimmed by 6 bases and 1 base, with 13 bases remaining between them. Germline V gene lookup returns CDR1 MDHEN and CDR2 SYDVKM. The CDR3 DNA sequence: TGTGCCAGCAGACAGGGAGAACATTCCTACGAGCAGTACTTC. It yields the protein CASRQGEHSYEQYF.

The chain joins TRBV7-8 to TRBJ1-2; tentatively, D is TRBD1 (6 bases). The CDR3 runs 13 residues. Looked up from germline, CDR1 is SGHVS and CDR2 is FQNEAQ. The ends were cut back, 3 bases at V and 4 bases at J, with 9 bases in the middle. The CDR3 DNA follows: TGTGCCAGCAGCTTTCCAGGGGTCTATGGCTACACCTTC. Its translation: CASSFPGVYGYTF.

Details on this clone: The junction differs from germline at one of its ends, possibly a read error. V usage is TRBV4-1 and J usage is TRBJ1-2; maybe TRBD1 (6 bases). Germline V gene data show CDR1 as MGHRA and CDR2 as YSYEKL. This CDR3 has 17 amino acids. The CDR3 protein is CASSRYQGLVSNYGHTF. In DNA form, the CDR3 reads TGCGCCAGCAGCCGGTACCAGGGGTTAGTTTCCAACTATGGCCACACCTTC.